This T cell receptor beta chain was sequenced in a study of response to subunit inactivated influenza vaccine. Comment on this clonotype: Its antigen remains unknown.

General study results and limits: It was the authors' suggestion that each seasonal influenza vaccination recruits few new T cells.

V lost 8 bases and J 4 bases, leaving 10 bases between the germline ends. Germline V lookup: CDR1 SQVTM, CDR2 ANQGSEA. CDR3 size: 11 residues. In TCRdb, the RT-PCR reads were re-called with MiXCR into one record per CDR3 protein. The repertoire has under 950,000 distinct CDR3 sequences, 21% of them found once; the top ten carry approximately 10%. The V gene is TRBV29-1, the J gene TRBJ2-3; tentatively, D is TRBD1 (6 bases). Sequenced here: PBMCs from blood, sampled 5 days after vaccination. The sequence derives from a man aged 45-65 years who received an inactivated influenza vaccine. The CDR3 loop is CSTKGADTQYF. The CDR3 DNA sequence: TGCAGCACAAAGGGGGCAGATACGCAGTATTTT.